The present T cell receptor (beta chain) was sequenced within a study of blood T cell repertoires in COVID-19. Study overall: COVID-19 samples collected from the United States, Italy and Spain covered acute and convalescent phases.

Participant-given clinical history determined each cohort assignment. Shortly before study entry, within 2 weeks, exposed participants had met a COVID-19 case. Looked up from germline, CDR1 is SGHRS and CDR2 is YFSETQ. This CDR3 spans 14 amino acids. Trimming left V 0 bases short and J 8 bases short, with 12 bases between. In this sample, this clone turned up a few times. As originally analysed: Amplification from reference gene primers served as the basis for estimated nucleated cell counts. The method was immunoSEQ multiplex PCR; TCRdb's version includes in-frame clones alone and lacks a portion of them. V and J calls and clone size are as listed in that table; D and trimming were resolved from the DNA. The table has 65,000 or so clones, about 75% seen once.

The sequence came from a woman in her fifties or sixties who had been exposed to COVID-19. The chain uses TRBV5-1 and TRBJ2-1; no clear D gene. The sample was PBMCs or T cells enriched from blood (not recorded which). The CDR3 loop reads CASSLDDYSHEQFF. CDR3 DNA: TGCGCCAGCAGCTTGGACGATTACAGCCATGAGCAGTTCTTC.